A selection of T cell receptor beta chains follows, all from one sample in a study of shared clonotypes between healthy human individuals. Clones were read by immunoSEQ multiplex PCR, and TCRdb kept only the in-frame ones, dropping some. The repertoire holds about 2.2 million clones, 93% seen once, with approximately 1.6% in the top ten. Sequencing used naive CD8+ T cells from PBMCs. The receptor set was obtained from a man between 18 and 35 years old in good health. Some clones in this sample may be carry-over from other donors' samples. Each CDR3 is given with its conserved first and last residue. D genes are given only for firm matches. Rows may omit the clone size; those that give it use once, few, many or a size class.

NA,TRBV27,NA,TRBJ1-2,TGTGCCAGCAGTTTACGGTTTGGAACAGGGTATGGCTACACCTTC,CASSLRFGTGYGYTF
NA,TRBV19,NA,TRBJ2-1,TGTGCCAGTAGGGACACTGCCTACAATGAGCAGTTCTTC,CASRDTAYNEQFF
TRBD1,TRBV27,NA,TRBJ2-2,TGTGCCAGCAGTCCGAGGACAGGGTGGTTGTTTTTT,CASSPRTGWLFF
NA,TRBV5-1,once,TRBJ1-1,TGCGCCAGCAGCTTGTTTCCAGGGGCTAACACTGAAGCTTTCTTT,CASSLFPGANTEAFF
TRBD1,TRBV19,NA,TRBJ1-1,TGTGCCAGTAGTCCCCGGACAGGGGAGAACACTGAAGCTTTCTTT,CASSPRTGENTEAFF
TRBD1,TRBV27,NA,TRBJ1-1,TGTGCCAGCAGTATACAGGGGAGGAACACTGAAGCTTTCTTT,CASSIQGRNTEAFF
TRBD2,TRBV13,once,TRBJ2-1,TGTGCCAGCAGCAATCTAGCGGGAGGGCCCTACAATGAGCAGTTCTTC,CASSNLAGGPYNEQFF
TRBD1,TRBV4-1,once,TRBJ1-3,TGCGCCAGCAGCCAAGGGGACAGCCGCTCTGGAAACACCATATATTTT,CASSQGDSRSGNTIYF
NA,TRBV4-3,NA,TRBJ2-7,TGCGCCAGCAGCCAAGCCTTTGGAGAGCAGTACTTC,CASSQAFGEQYF
TRBD2,TRBV27,NA,TRBJ2-7,TGTGCCAGCAGTCCTCGCCCTAGCGGGAACCGCTACGAGCAGTACTTC,CASSPRPSGNRYEQYF
NA,TRBV27,NA,TRBJ1-1,TGTGCCAGCCAGAGATCTGGCGGGAACACTGAAGCTTTCTTT,CASQRSGGNTEAFF
NA,TRBV25-1,NA,TRBJ1-2,TGTGCCAGCAGTGGGGCGAGGTTAAAACAGGACCGGGCGTACGGCTACACCTTC,CASSGARLKQDRAYGYTF
NA,TRBV25-1,NA,TRBJ1-1,TGTGCCAGCAGTGTGACTGAGAACACTGAGGCTTTCTTT,CASSVTENTEAFF
NA,TRBV7-9,NA,TRBJ1-1,TGTGCCAGCAGCCAAAGACTTTCTGAAGCTTTCTTT,CASSQRLSEAFF
NA,TRBV9,NA,TRBJ2-5,TGTGCCAGCAGCGGCACAGGCAGAAGACAAGAGACCCAGTACTTC,CASSGTGRRQETQYF